This T cell receptor beta chain was identified during a study of blood T cell repertoires in COVID-19 (dated by TCRdb to 2019 to 2021). Background on the whole study: Samples from collaborators originated in the United States, Italy and Spain and spanned both the acute and convalescent phases of COVID-19. The material from the prospective study consisted of cDNA or gDNA derived from T cells, B-cell-depleted T cells, or PBMCs. The dataset comprised deeply sampled blood TCRbeta repertoires from subjects exposed to, actively infected with, or recovered from COVID-19. The repertoires were released in a freely available public database intended as a resource for research on the immune response to SARS-CoV-2. Samples were obtained from the ongoing ImmuneRACE study (first 160 participants) and from about 1,300 subjects provided by 6 global collaborators. A de-identified subject ID, COVID-19 status, age in years and sex were almost always included in the sample metadata. Where HLA class I and class II types were available, the types were taken from metadata supplied by the sample provider, not from assay-based typing.

The collaborating institutions used their own protocols to collect whole blood in K2EDTA tubes. Collaborator samples were shipped for TCRbeta analysis as frozen whole blood, isolated PBMCs, or DNA extracted from either sample type. The immunoSEQ Assay, a bias-controlled multiplex PCR, was used to amplify TCRbeta CDR3 regions from genomic DNA. On the study's bioinformatics: Nucleated cell counts per sample were estimated from amplification of reference gene primers within the assay. To quantify the absolute abundance of each unique TCRbeta CDR3 rearrangement, sequence reads were collapsed and filtered. Productive Simpson clonality was computed per sample as the square root of Simpson's diversity index over productive rearrangements. TCRdb took this table from immuneACCESS and kept in-frame rearrangements with V and J called. Such tables lack part of the clones; where checked against another copy, unresolved V genes explain under half of the gap, and the rest is unexplained. Clonal size and the V and J genes are those of that table, whereas D and trimming came from the DNA. The sample table records 310,000 or so clones; 80% to 90% of these occur just once. 1% of the sample lies in the top ten.

About this clone: It has no known antigen specificity. Base qualities are not recorded, but no much larger clone differs from it by a single base.

Results the study describes overall, beyond this receptor: The quantity of clinical and demographic metadata differed by source and by participant and was supplied without curation.

Sequencing input: peripheral blood. The receptor comes from a man between 50 and 59 years old with active or convalescent COVID-19.

The CDR3 amino acid sequence is: CASSYSGGRKNTEAFF. The bases are TGTGCCAGCAGTTACTCTGGAGGCAGGAAGAACACTGAAGCTTTCTTT. The sequence links TRBV6-6 to TRBJ1-1; the D segment cannot be called with confidence. According to the germline V gene (reference sequence), CDR1 reads MNHNY and CDR2 reads SVGAGI. Trimming at the junction amounts to 0 bases on V and 1 base on J, and the germline ends lie 12 bases apart. The CDR3 sequence holds 16 residues, the cysteine and phenylalanine included. Just CDR3 DNA is preserved here, 48 bases in frame from base 1.